Presented here are 23 T cell receptor beta chains from one specimen sequenced in a study of cytomegalovirus exposure and HLA in healthy donors. This PCR relied on a set of 60 Vbeta primers and 13 Jbeta primers. Measured with immunoSEQ multiplex PCR; TCRdb has only the in-frame clones, and not every one. This table holds roughly 250,000 clones, about 80% found once. Sequenced material: PBMCs. Source of these receptors: a girl under 10 years old in good health and CMV-seronegative.

The rearrangement uses TRBV6-5 and TRBJ1-1, with D maybe TRBD1 (5 bases). This CDR3 is 13 amino acids long. V dropped 2 bases and J dropped 7 bases, with 11 bases sitting between them. Germline-derived CDR1 and CDR2 are MNHEY and SVGAGI. For the CDR3, the DNA is TGTGCCAGCAGTTACGGGACGGGGGGTGAAGCTTTCTTT. Translating it yields CASSYGTGGEAFF.

This clone appeared once. V and J are TRBV9 and TRBJ1-2; 8 nucleotides agree with TRBD1. In germline, CDR1 is SGDLS, CDR2 YYNGEE. The CDR3 contains 15 residues. V dropped 0 bases and J dropped 7; count of bases not matched to a gene: 8. The CDR3 DNA reads as TGTGCCAGCAGCGTAGCTACTAGGGACAGGTCTGGCTACACCTTC. Protein product: CASSVATRDRSGYTF. Combining the CDR3 with reference TRBV9 and TRBJ1-2 gives the whole variable domain DSGVTQTPKHLITATGQRVTLRCSPRSGDLSVYWYQQSLDQGLQFLIQYYNGEERAKGNILERFSAQQFPDLHSELNLSSLELGDSALYFCASSVATRDRSGYTFGSGTRLTVV.

In DNA form, the CDR3 reads TGCGCCAGCAGCTTGGTGTCTAGCGGGGTGCATGAGCAGTTCTTC. This gives the protein CASSLVSSGVHEQFF. This chain links TRBV5-1 with TRBJ2-1; 9 bases are shared with TRBD2. This CDR3 region has 15 residues. The trim removed 0 bases at V and 8 bases at J, leaving 6 bases unmatched. From germline, CDR1 is SGHRS and CDR2 YFSETQ.

The chain couples TRBV16 to TRBJ2-7; D gene uncertain. V was clipped by 4 bases and J by 0 bases, with 13 bases between them. The V gene's germline CDR1 is KGHSY and CDR2 FQNENV. The CDR3 has 15 residues. CDR3 protein: CASSRTIAVSYEQYF. The CDR3 DNA is TGTGCCAGCAGCCGAACCATCGCAGTCTCCTACGAGCAGTACTTC.

The V gene is TRBV28, the J gene TRBJ2-2; the D gene is possibly TRBD1 (5 bases). Germline CDR1 reads MDHEN; CDR2 reads SYDVKM. CDR3 length: 16 residues. V lost 5 bases to trimming and J lost 0 bases, with 13 bases between them. For the CDR3, the DNA is TGTGCCAGCAGTCCATGGGGCACTTCGAACACCGGGGAGCTGTTTTTT. It translates to CASSPWGTSNTGELFF.

The rearrangement joins TRBV6-5 to TRBJ1-5; TRBD1 agrees at 8 bases. This CDR3 region has 14 residues. J was trimmed by 6 bases and V by 4 bases; bases with no gene match: 5. CDR1 MNHEY and CDR2 SVGAGI come from the germline V gene. CDR3 nucleotides: TGTGCCAGCAGTTGGGGGACAGGTGGTCAGCCCCAGCATTTT. Amino acids: CASSWGTGGQPQHF.

CDR3 sequence reads: CASSLGEGYGYTF. In DNA, the CDR3 is TGTGCCAGCAGCTTGGGTGAGGGTTATGGCTACACCTTC. J is TRBJ1-2 and V is TRBV5-6; D unresolved. The CDR3 is 13 residues long. Trimming took off 0 bases at V and 5 bases at J, with 8 bases between the two ends. Germline CDR1 and CDR2: SGHDT and YYEEEE.

The rearrangement links TRBV19 to TRBJ2-7; the match to TRBD1 covers 8 bases. The germline V gene has CDR1 LNHDA and CDR2 SQIVND (reference sequence). J gave up 6 bases and V 5 bases, and 12 bases lay outside the gene matches. This CDR3 comprises 15 residues. Here the CDR3 DNA reads TGTGCCAGTAGTCCGCGCGGGACAGGCCAGGTCGAGCAGTACTTC. Protein product: CASSPRGTGQVEQYF.

V and J are TRBV7-6 and TRBJ2-1; 8 bases fit TRBD2. V was pared by 8 bases and J by 7 bases, with 13 bases of the junction left unmatched. The CDR3 is 15 amino acids. Germline V gene data show CDR1 as SGHVS and CDR2 as FNYEAQ. The CDR3 reads CASVSREGPQNEQFF. In DNA, the CDR3 is TGTGCCAGCGTCTCCCGGGAGGGCCCTCAGAATGAGCAGTTCTTC.

This clone came up a few times. The chain couples TRBV28 to TRBJ2-3; no definite D call. The CDR3 length is 15 residues. In germline, CDR1 is MDHEN, CDR2 SYDVKM. Trimming removed 5 bases at V and 1 base at J, with 13 bases between. CDR3 amino acids: CASSTTRGGTDTQYF. In DNA form, the CDR3 reads TGTGCCAGCAGTACCACCCGAGGTGGCACAGATACGCAGTATTTT.

The genes are TRBV9 and TRBJ2-1, with 8 bases fitting TRBD2. The CDR3 is made up of 12 amino acids. J was trimmed by 12 bases and V by 4 bases; bases with no gene match: 6. Germline loops: CDR1 SGDLS, CDR2 YYNGEE. DNA of the CDR3: TGTGCCAGCAGCTCCCGTAGCGGGGCGCAGTTCTTC. Amino acids: CASSSRSGAQFF.

The chain employs TRBV2 and TRBJ1-5, with 10 bases fitting TRBD1. This CDR3 has 13 amino acids. Germline V gene lookup returns CDR1 SNHLY and CDR2 FYNNEI. V gave up 6 bases and J gave up 4 bases; unmatched junction bases: 0. CDR3 nucleotide sequence: TGTGCCAGCAGGGACAGGGGGAATCAGCCCCAGCATTTT. Translating it yields CASRDRGNQPQHF.

This sequence joins TRBV21-1 and TRBJ2-1; TRBD1 is the table's D call, not checked against the DNA. TRBV21-1 is a recognized pseudogene. The CDR3 has 17 amino acids. In nucleotides, the CDR3 is TGTGCCAGCAAGGGACAGTTGAGTCCCTGCTCCTACAATGAGCAGTTCTTC. It translates to CASKGQLSPCSYNEQFF.

The chain joins TRBV7-8 to TRBJ2-1, with TRBD2 identical over 12 bases. The V and J ends lost 1 base and 6 bases, in that order; junction bases with no gene match: 10. CDR3 length equals 18 residues. Germline CDR1 reads SGHVS; CDR2 reads FQNEAQ. The CDR3 DNA reads as TGTGCCAGCAGCTTAGGCTCCCCGACTAGCGGGAGAAGCAATGAGCAGTTCTTC. As protein: CASSLGSPTSGRSNEQFF.

This clone has a single count. V usage is TRBV4-2 and J usage is TRBJ2-5; a weak D match, TRBD2 (6 bases). This CDR3 is built from 15 residues. V was shortened by 0 bases and J by 4 bases, with 12 bases between the two germline ends. Germline CDR1 and CDR2: LGHNA and YNFKEQ. CDR3 in amino acids: CASSQEDAGGETQYF. The CDR3 region has the DNA TGTGCCAGCAGCCAAGAGGACGCCGGGGGAGAGACCCAGTACTTC.

This rearrangement joins TRBV28 to TRBJ2-7; tentative D call: TRBD2 (5 bases). V shed 5 bases and J shed 12 bases, with 20 bases lying between them. The CDR3 has 13 residues. CDR1 and CDR2 (germline): MDHEN, SYDVKM. Here the CDR3 DNA reads TGTGCCAGCAGTCGCACCATCATGATCGAGGGGTACTTC. This codes for CASSRTIMIEGYF.

This clone has only a few counts. The J gene is TRBJ2-4, the V gene TRBV5-5; 7 bases align to TRBD2. CDR1 SGHKS and CDR2 YYEKEE come from the germline V gene (reference sequence). V dropped 2 bases and J dropped 5; count of bases not matched to a gene: 4. This CDR3 comprises 14 residues. CDR3 nucleotide sequence: TGTGCCAGCAGCTTCGGGGGAGGGGAAAACATTCAGTACTTC. Translating it yields CASSFGGGENIQYF.

The chain links TRBV30 to TRBJ1-5; D unresolved. The CDR3 loop spans 13 amino acids. Trimming removed 1 base at V and 7 bases at J, with 11 bases between. Germline loops: CDR1 GTSNPN, CDR2 SVGIG (reference sequence). The CDR3 is CAWSGAGNQPQHF. Here the CDR3 DNA reads TGTGCCTGGAGTGGTGCGGGAAACCAGCCCCAGCATTTT.

In the case of this clone: Other DNA variants within this sample encode the same CDR3. The chain uses TRBV27 and TRBJ2-1, with 11 bases fitting TRBD2. V lost 2 bases, J lost 4 bases, and 1 base stayed unmatched. Germline V lookup: CDR1 MNHEY, CDR2 SMNVEV (reference sequence). The CDR3 is made up of 15 amino acids. DNA of the CDR3: TGTGCCAGCAGTTTAACTAGCGGGAGTTACAATGAGCAGTTCTTC. This sequence encodes CASSLTSGSYNEQFF.

The chain recombines TRBV6-5 with TRBJ2-3, with D possibly TRBD1 on 6 matching bases. Trimming took 0 bases from V and 4 from J, leaving 11 bases between them. The germline V gene has CDR1 MNHEY and CDR2 SVGAGI. The CDR3 has 15 residues. This chain's CDR3 is CASSYSGRGPDTQYF. CDR3 nucleotides: TGTGCCAGCAGTTACTCAGGCAGGGGACCAGATACGCAGTATTTT.

This clone has only a few counts. The rearrangement uses TRBV27 and TRBJ1-5; 7 bases line up with TRBD1. The V gene end was trimmed by 5 bases and the J gene end by 2 bases; junction bases not matched to a gene: 6. Germline V gives CDR1 MNHEY, CDR2 SMNVEV (reference sequence). CDR3 length: 15 residues. The CDR3 region is CASSPTGEGNQPQHF. CDR3 sequence (DNA): TGTGCCAGCAGTCCCACAGGGGAAGGCAATCAGCCCCAGCATTTT.

V gene TRBV18 combines with J gene TRBJ1-4; no firm D call. V was trimmed by 3 bases and J by 5 bases, leaving 16 bases between them. CDR3 length: 16 residues. CDR1 KGHSH and CDR2 LQKENI come from the germline V gene. The CDR3 loop reads CASSPREGLLNEKLFF. The DNA of the CDR3 is TGTGCCAGCTCACCCCGGGAAGGGCTTCTCAATGAAAAACTGTTTTTT.

This chain uses TRBV29-1 with TRBJ2-1; TRBD2 agrees at 15 bases. The CDR3 contains 18 residues. CDR1 and CDR2 (germline): SQVTM, ANQGSEA. V shed 7 bases, J shed 0 bases, and the junction held 10 bases outside the gene matches. In nucleotides, the CDR3 is TGCAGCGGCCGGACTAGCGGGGGGGCCCTTAGCTCCTACAATGAGCAGTTCTTC. As protein: CSGRTSGGALSSYNEQFF.